This T cell receptor (beta chain) was recovered during a study of blood T cell repertoires in COVID-19. Study background: There were acute and convalescent COVID-19 samples, and they came from the United States, Italy and Spain.

Produced via immunoSEQ multiplex PCR; TCRdb's table is partial and in-frame only. The sample has about 62,000 clones; over 75% are singletons. A Seattle source enrolled patients during active infection and followed them longitudinally. CDR3 length: 16 amino acids. V shed 0 bases and J 4 bases; nucleotides not matched to a gene: 3. CDR1 and CDR2 (germline): SEHNR, FQNEAQ (reference sequence). The chain recombines TRBV7-9 with TRBJ1-5; 10 nucleotides match TRBD1. The material sequenced was peripheral blood. The source is a woman aged 55 to 70 with COVID-19, enrolled during active disease. The CDR3 DNA reads as TGTGCCAGCAGCTTAGCGGGACAGGGGAGTAATCAGCCCCAGCATTTT. Amino acids: CASSLAGQGSNQPQHF.